The clone carrying this TCR beta chain was detected many times. The target antigen is unknown. The length of the CDR3 is 16 residues. V was clipped by 1 base and J by 6 bases; unmatched bases: 11. In germline, CDR1 is DFQATT, CDR2 SNEGSKA (reference sequence). The entry originates in a study of CD8+CD57+ T cells in acquired aplastic anemia. Study summary: The mean DNA yield obtained from sorted CD4+ and CD8+ cells came to approximately 3 ug. On average, healthy donors gave 10 million to 14 million reads for CD4+ cells.

Study-wide findings and caveats: Patients showed no significant difference from controls in CD8+ Simpson's diversity.

Genomic DNA served as template for TCR beta VDJ and CDR3 profiling. A single record per CDR3 protein comes from TCRdb applying MiXCR to the reads. The sample contains 400,000 to 450,000 distinct CDR3 sequences, just under 70% of which appear only once. The sample was sorted CD4+, CD8+, or CD8+CD57+ T cells (not recorded which) from PBMCs. This rearrangement joins TRBV20-1 to TRBJ2-5; 10 bases map to TRBD1. The receptor's source is a human donor in good health, serving as a control. CDR3 DNA sequence: TGCAGTGCTAGAGGGAGTGGGACAGGGGTGTCGAAGACCCAGTACTTC. Protein: CSARGSGTGVSKTQYF.